The rows below give T cell receptor beta chains drawn from one sample of a study of blood T cell repertoires in COVID-19. Sequencing used immunoSEQ multiplex PCR; TCRdb keeps in-frame clones, though not all of them. The table shows 100,000 to 150,000 clones, with nearly 70% occurring only once. Sample: peripheral blood. All receptors come from a woman aged 70-85 years with acute or convalescent COVID-19. The CDR3 runs from the conserved cysteine through the conserved F or W. D genes are given only for firm matches. Size is stated for part of the rows, as once, few or many counts, or as a class when the clone is expanded.

size,V,J,D,CDR3,DNA
-,TRBV7-9,TRBJ2-1,TRBD2,CASSSTKTSGDNEQFF,TGTGCCAGCAGCTCAACCAAAACTAGCGGGGACAATGAGCAGTTCTTC
-,TRBV19,TRBJ2-5,TRBD2,CASSMPPRLASGKETQYF,TGTGCCAGTAGTATGCCCCCCCGACTAGCAAGCGGGAAAGAGACCCAGTACTTC
many,TRBV3-1/TRBV3-2,TRBJ2-5,TRBD1,CASSQGTGGAETQYF,TGTGCCAGCAGCCAAGGGACAGGGGGCGCGGAGACCCAGTACTTC
-,TRBV19,TRBJ1-5,-,CASLTQDQPQHF,TGTGCCAGCTTGACCCAGGATCAGCCCCAGCATTTT
-,TRBV30,TRBJ1-2,TRBD1,CAWSLQGVDYGYTF,TGTGCCTGGAGTTTGCAGGGGGTTGACTATGGCTACACCTTC
-,TRBV19,TRBJ2-7,-,CASSRNRAEGYEQYF,TGTGCCAGTAGTAGAAATCGGGCCGAGGGCTACGAGCAGTACTTC
-,TRBV19,TRBJ1-5,TRBD1,CASSILGTVPQFNQPQHF,TGTGCCAGTAGTATCTTGGGGACAGTGCCCCAATTCAATCAGCCCCAGCATTTT
-,TRBV19,TRBJ1-4,-,CASSAGNEKLFF,TGTGCCAGTAGTGCCGGTAATGAAAAACTGTTTTTT
-,TRBV29-1,TRBJ1-2,-,CSVGWQGGGYTF,TGCAGCGTTGGTTGGCAGGGCGGCGGCTACACCTTC
-,TRBV7-6,TRBJ1-4,TRBD1,CASSLQGAREKLFF,TGTGCCAGCAGCTTGCAGGGGGCGCGTGAAAAACTGTTTTTT
many,TRBV2,TRBJ1-1,-,CASSAEGVNTEAFF,TGTGCCAGCAGTGCCGAGGGCGTGAACACTGAAGCTTTCTTT
-,TRBV5-1,TRBJ2-5,TRBD2,CASSLDRLAGVRETQYF,TGCGCCAGCAGCTTGGACCGACTAGCGGGAGTGAGGGAGACCCAGTACTTC
-,TRBV6-6,TRBJ2-7,TRBD1,CASRLGQGSYEQYF,TGTGCCAGCAGGCTTGGACAGGGATCCTACGAGCAGTACTTC
once,TRBV6-2/TRBV6-3,TRBJ2-1,-,CASSYQSLFSHYNEQFF,TGTGCCAGCAGTTACCAAAGCTTATTTAGCCATTACAATGAGCAGTTCTTC
-,TRBV2,TRBJ1-3,-,CASSGVGRGGNTIYF,TGTGCCAGCAGTGGGGTTGGACGGGGAGGAAACACCATATATTTT
-,TRBV2,TRBJ1-5,-,CASSEYLPQPQHF,TGTGCCAGCAGCGAATATCTCCCCCAGCCCCAGCATTTT
-,TRBV28,TRBJ2-1,-,CASSLSASAYNEQFF,TGTGCCAGCAGTTTATCGGCTAGCGCCTACAATGAGCAGTTCTTC
many,TRBV27,TRBJ1-5,TRBD1,CASSLTYRGDQPQHF,TGTGCCAGCAGTCTCACGTACAGGGGGGACCAGCCCCAGCATTTT
-,TRBV9,TRBJ2-5,-,CASSVAGGNVETQYF,TGTGCCAGCAGCGTAGCGGGCGGGAACGTCGAGACCCAGTACTTC
once,TRBV6-5,TRBJ2-7,TRBD1,CASSGQGSYEQYF,TGTGCCAGCAGCGGACAGGGATCCTACGAGCAGTACTTC
-,TRBV9,TRBJ2-1,-,CASSVGGTASYNEQFF,TGTGCCAGCAGCGTAGGGGGGACTGCATCCTACAATGAGCAGTTCTTC
once,TRBV4-3,TRBJ2-1,TRBD2,CASSRSLTSGGTNEQFF,TGCGCCAGCAGCCGAAGCCTTACTAGCGGGGGGACGAATGAGCAGTTCTTC
-,TRBV15,TRBJ2-1,TRBD2,CAASGRGSNEQFF,TGTGCCGCCAGCGGGAGGGGCAGCAATGAGCAGTTCTTC
-,TRBV6-6,TRBJ2-1,-,CASSYQGWNEQFF,TGTGCCAGCAGTTACCAGGGATGGAATGAGCAGTTCTTC
-,TRBV13,TRBJ2-3,TRBD1,CASSVPGTGVGTDTQYF,TGTGCCAGCAGCGTACCCGGGACAGGGGTAGGCACAGATACGCAGTATTTT
-,TRBV7-2,TRBJ2-3,TRBD2,CASSFYGGAADTQYF,TGTGCCAGCAGCTTTTACGGGGGGGCCGCAGATACGCAGTATTTT
-,TRBV19,TRBJ2-3,TRBD2,CASSGRADTQYF,TGTGCCAGTAGCGGGAGGGCAGATACGCAGTATTTT
-,TRBV28,TRBJ2-5,TRBD2,CASSLTSVQETQYF,TGTGCCAGCAGTCTAACTAGCGTCCAAGAGACCCAGTACTTC
-,TRBV27,TRBJ2-1,TRBD2,CASRAKAGPWNEQFF,TGTGCCAGCAGAGCCAAAGCGGGACCTTGGAATGAGCAGTTCTTC
-,TRBV30,TRBJ2-1,TRBD2,CAWASGGYNEQFF,TGTGCCTGGGCTAGCGGGGGGTACAATGAGCAGTTCTTC
-,TRBV30,TRBJ2-2,TRBD2,CAWSALSGSAIGELFF,TGTGCCTGGAGTGCACTTAGCGGGAGCGCAATCGGGGAGCTGTTTTTT
few,TRBV18,TRBJ2-6,-,CASSLQVSGANVLTF,TGTGCCAGCTCACTACAGGTCTCTGGGGCCAACGTCCTGACTTTC
-,TRBV10-3,TRBJ1-6,TRBD1,CATGQGVNSPLHF,TGTGCCACCGGACAGGGGGTTAATTCACCCCTCCACTTT
-,TRBV5-4,TRBJ2-5,-,CASSSLAAQETQYF,TGTGCCAGCAGCTCTTTAGCGGCCCAAGAGACCCAATACTTC
-,TRBV19,TRBJ1-2,-,CASSTILQGDHGYTF,TGTGCCAGTAGTACCATCCTACAGGGAGACCATGGCTACACCTTC
-,TRBV30,TRBJ2-1,-,CAWNSGVRNEQFF,TGTGCCTGGAATTCGGGAGTGAGGAATGAGCAGTTCTTC
-,TRBV5-6,TRBJ1-2,-,CASSLGQPNYGYTF,TGTGCCAGCAGCTTGGGACAGCCTAACTATGGCTACACCTTC
-,TRBV7-9,TRBJ2-7,-,CASSTSYEQYF,TGTGCCAGCAGCACATCCTACGAGCAGTACTTC
once,TRBV19,TRBJ2-1,TRBD2,CASSMKATLAGSEQFF,TGTGCCAGTAGTATGAAGGCGACACTAGCGGGGAGTGAGCAGTTCTTC
-,TRBV7-9,TRBJ1-2,-,CASSLGSGYGYTF,TGTGCCAGCAGCTTAGGTTCCGGCTATGGCTACACCTTC
-,TRBV5-1,TRBJ1-3,-,CASSSAGVSGNTIYF,TGCGCCAGCAGCTCAGCGGGGGTCTCTGGAAACACCATATATTTT
once,TRBV19,TRBJ1-2,-,CASSSRDSCTF,TGTGCCAGTAGTAGCAGGGATAGCTGCACCTTC
once,TRBV28,TRBJ1-6,TRBD1,CASSLSDRHNSPLHF,TGTGCCAGCAGTTTATCGGACAGGCATAATTCACCCCTCCACTTT
-,TRBV27,TRBJ1-2,TRBD1,CASSAGGAYGYTF,TGTGCCAGCAGTGCAGGGGGCGCCTATGGCTACACCTTC
once,TRBV14,TRBJ2-5,-,CASSPLGREETQYF,TGTGCCAGCAGCCCCCTGGGGCGTGAAGAGACCCAGTACTTC
-,TRBV5-1,TRBJ1-3,TRBD1,CASSPRTGTSGNTIYF,TGCGCCAGCAGCCCCCGGACAGGGACCTCTGGAAACACCATATATTTT
-,TRBV6-6,TRBJ2-1,-,CASMPSVYNEQFF,TGTGCCAGCATGCCGTCGGTCTACAATGAGCAGTTCTTC
-,TRBV6-1,TRBJ2-6,-,CASSESRGFSGANVLTF,TGTGCCAGCAGTGAATCCCGAGGGTTTTCTGGGGCCAACGTCCTGACTTTC
-,TRBV2,TRBJ1-4,-,CASSSGRGNEKLFF,TGTGCCAGCAGCTCTGGGCGGGGTAATGAAAAACTGTTTTTT
-,TRBV6-6,TRBJ2-6,-,CASSDPQGTGANVLTF,TGTGCCAGCAGCGACCCCCAGGGCACTGGGGCCAACGTCCTGACTTTC
-,TRBV7-9,TRBJ2-5,TRBD2,CASSFILGGGEETQYF,TGTGCCAGCAGCTTCATACTTGGTGGGGGGGAAGAGACCCAGTACTTC
few,TRBV7-9,TRBJ1-2,TRBD1,CASSGRDRGIEGYTF,TGTGCCAGCAGCGGGCGGGACAGGGGCATAGAGGGCTACACCTTC
-,TRBV11-2,TRBJ1-2,TRBD1,CASRRQGQGFYTF,TGTGCCAGCCGCCGACAGGGACAGGGTTTCTACACCTTC
once,TRBV6-1,TRBJ1-5,-,CASSEGGSQPQHF,TGTGCCAGCAGTGAGGGGGGTAGTCAGCCCCAGCATTTT